This paragraph covers one TCR beta chain sequence. The final CDR3 position lacks the conserved phenylalanine or tryptophan, pointing to a likely read error. Germline lookup yields CDR1 MNHEY and CDR2 SVGEGT. This CDR3 comprises 11 residues. This entry belongs to a study of tumor-infiltrating lymphocytes in primary liver carcinoma. Production of TCR beta cDNA used around 460 ng total RNA together with a constant-region primer. Construction of TCR beta libraries relied on three successive nested multiplex PCR rounds employing slightly modified ARM-PCR. A C-beta reverse primer was combined with TRBV1-TRBV30 forward primers in the first two PCR rounds, and each round had approximately 9 cycles. TCRdb re-derived calls from the multiplex PCR reads in MiXCR, one entry per CDR3 protein. The repertoire includes approximately 340,000 distinct CDR3 sequences, almost 65% of them detected once, and about 6.3% sits in the top ten.

RNA was extracted from whole blood without cell sorting, alongside germline DNA. V gene TRBV6-2 or TRBV6-3 combines with J gene TRBJ2-5; D is uncertain. This TCR was sampled from a man aged 40-55 years with primary liver carcinoma and hepatitis B virus infection. The specimen sequenced was peripheral blood. CDR3 sequence reads: CASSEVQTQYL. The DNA for the CDR3 is TGTGCCAGCAGTGAGGTACAGACACAGTACTTA.